This T cell receptor beta chain was obtained from a study of blood T cell repertoires in COVID-19. As for the study in general: Samples came from the United States, Italy and Spain, spanning acute and convalescent COVID-19. From T cells, B-cell-depleted T cells, or PBMCs came the material, which was cDNA or gDNA.

The CDR3 runs 17 residues. V lost 4 bases, J lost 5 bases, and 10 bases stayed unmatched. Germline V gene sequence: CDR1 MNHEY, CDR2 SVGEGT. Per the original data handling: Amplification from reference gene primers served as the basis for estimated nucleated cell counts. This table comes from immunoSEQ multiplex PCR, and its TCRdb copy is limited to in-frame clones, with some not included. Clone size and V and J calls were adopted from that table, with D and trimming inferred from the DNA. The table shows 200,000 to 300,000 clones, with less than 90% occurring only once. This receptor was taken from a man aged 55 to 70 with acute or convalescent COVID-19. V usage is TRBV6-2 or TRBV6-3 and J usage is TRBJ2-5; TRBD2 matches 13 bases. Sequencing used peripheral blood. The CDR3 here is CASSLRTSGSGFETQYF. CDR3 bases: TGTGCCAGCAGTTTGCGGACTAGCGGGAGCGGCTTTGAGACCCAGTACTTC.